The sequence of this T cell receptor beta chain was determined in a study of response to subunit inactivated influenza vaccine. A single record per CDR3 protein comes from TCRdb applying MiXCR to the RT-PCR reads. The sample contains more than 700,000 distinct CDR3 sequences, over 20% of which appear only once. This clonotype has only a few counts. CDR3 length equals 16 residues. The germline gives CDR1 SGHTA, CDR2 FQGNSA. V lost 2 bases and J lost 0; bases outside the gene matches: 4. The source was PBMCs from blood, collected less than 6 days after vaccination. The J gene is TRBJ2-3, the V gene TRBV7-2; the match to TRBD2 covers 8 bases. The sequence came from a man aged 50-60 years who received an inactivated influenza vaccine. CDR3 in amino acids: CASSLLAGPSTDTQYF. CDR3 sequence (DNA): TGTGCCAGCAGCTTATTAGCGGGGCCTAGCACAGATACGCAGTATTTT.